This TCR beta chain is from a study of blood T cells in healthy people across ages. General observations from the study: TCR beta diversity tracked closely with naive T cell percentage. Lack of knowledge of donor CMV status possibly confounded expanded clonotype changes.

A second about 6 to 12 cycle PCR used barcoded and J-beta primers. MiXCR, run by TCRdb on the 5' RACE reads, gives a single entry per CDR3 protein. This table holds more than 800,000 distinct CDR3 sequences, 29% found once. The V end lost 0 bases, the J end lost 11 bases, and 25 bases lay between the germline ends. The germline gives CDR1 DFQATT, CDR2 SNEGSKA (reference sequence). This CDR3 contains 16 residues. For this clonotype: Its antigen remains unknown.

The origin of this receptor is a woman older than 75 in good health. V and J are TRBV20-1 and TRBJ2-5; the D is unclear. Sequencing was done on a sample of blood. CDR3 residues: CSARDRLLSSYNEQYF. The CDR3 DNA is TGCAGTGCTAGAGATCGCCTATTGAGCTCCTACAATGAGCAGTACTTC.